These 17 T cell receptor beta chains came from one sample sequenced in a study of a mutant IDH1 vaccine in newly diagnosed glioma. Measured with immunoSEQ multiplex PCR; TCRdb has only the in-frame clones, and not every one. The data show roughly 54,000 clones, 70% to 90% seen once. Noted time point: week 5, during vaccination. Vaccinated patients received 300 ug of mutant IDH1 20-mer peptide per dose, with topical imiquimod. Their specific antigens are unknown. This specimen consisted of PBMCs, obtained from a glioma patient whose treatment included an IDH1 peptide vaccine. The receptors here all came from a young man with glioma.

J is TRBJ2-1 and V is TRBV19; possible D gene TRBD1, 6 bases. Germline CDR1 and CDR2: LNHDA and SQIVND (reference sequence). The CDR3 loop spans 14 amino acids. V lost 4 bases to trimming and J lost 8 bases, with 15 bases between them. The CDR3, as DNA: TGTGCCAGTAGTACCTCGGACAGAGGGGATGAGCAGTTCTTC. Translation gives CASSTSDRGDEQFF.

J is TRBJ2-1 and V is TRBV5-6; 10 bases fit TRBD2. CDR3 length: 15 residues. J was trimmed by 7 bases and V by 0 bases; bases with no gene match: 4. Germline V gene data show CDR1 as SGHDT and CDR2 as YYEEEE. The CDR3, as DNA: TGTGCCAGCAGCTTGGAACTAGCGGGGCCAAATGAGCAGTTCTTC. Translation: CASSLELAGPNEQFF.

This chain's CDR3 is CASSVSTVNSPLHF. The CDR3 nucleotides are TGTGCCAGCAGCGTAAGCACGGTTAATTCACCCCTCCACTTT. The chain uses TRBV9 and TRBJ1-6; D is uncertain. The V gene lost 1 base and the J gene lost 6 bases, with 8 bases spanning the gap. This CDR3 region has 14 residues. CDR1 SGDLS and CDR2 YYNGEE come from the germline V gene.

The rearrangement uses TRBV18 and TRBJ1-5, with D maybe TRBD1 (6 bases). This CDR3 is built from 14 residues. Trimming took 6 bases from V and 6 from J, leaving 15 bases between them. Germline V gene data show CDR1 as KGHSH and CDR2 as LQKENI. The CDR3 nucleotides are TGTGCCAGCTCGACAGGCGGGGGAGGTCAGCCCCAGCATTTT. Its protein product is CASSTGGGGQPQHF.

The chain couples TRBV6-1 to TRBJ1-6; no reliable D call. Per the germline V gene, CDR1 is MNHNS and CDR2 is SASEGT. V lost 0 bases and J lost 7, with 10 bases in between. The CDR3 runs 15 residues. For the CDR3, the DNA is TGTGCCAGCAGTGAAGCCGGAGGAAAGAATTCACCCCTCCACTTT. Translated, it gives CASSEAGGKNSPLHF.

This clone was found a few times. The chain combines TRBV19 with TRBJ1-5; a weak D match, TRBD1 (5 bases). V was shortened by 9 bases and J by 2 bases, with 11 bases between the two germline ends. The CDR3 sequence is 13 residues long. Germline CDR1 and CDR2: LNHDA and SQIVND (reference sequence). As DNA, the CDR3 is TGTGCCAGCCGGGGAGGGGGCAATCAGCCCCAGCATTTT. It is translated as CASRGGGNQPQHF.

The chain uses TRBV15 and TRBJ2-2; 7 bases align to TRBD1. The CDR3 has 15 residues. Germline V gives CDR1 LNHNV, CDR2 YYDKDF (reference sequence). Trimming removed 3 bases from V and 0 bases from J; junction bases left unmatched: 1. The CDR3 reads CATSRQGANTGELFF. CDR3 nucleotides: TGTGCCACCAGCAGGCAGGGGGCGAACACCGGGGAGCTGTTTTTT.

This chain links TRBV5-1 with TRBJ2-1, with a possible D match to TRBD1 (5 bases). The length of the CDR3 is 14 residues. Germline CDR1 and CDR2: SGHRS and YFSETQ. Trimming took 5 bases from V and 0 from J, leaving 9 bases between them. The CDR3 DNA sequence: TGCGCCAGCAGGGGGCTGAGCTCCTACAATGAGCAGTTCTTC. It is translated as CASRGLSSYNEQFF.

The chain is built from TRBV20-1 and TRBJ2-3; D uncertain. CDR3 length: 10 residues. Trimming took 6 bases from V and 10 from J, leaving 11 bases between them. Germline V gene lookup returns CDR1 DFQATT and CDR2 SNEGSKA (reference sequence). The DNA of the CDR3 is TGCAGTGCCGTGAGTAGATCGCAGTATTTT. Its protein is CSAVSRSQYF.

Here the CDR3 DNA reads TGTGCCAGCAGGACGGCCATGAACACTGAAGCTTTCTTT. Encoded protein: CASRTAMNTEAFF. The rearrangement joins TRBV6-1 to TRBJ1-1; no firm D call. CDR3 length equals 13 residues. In germline, CDR1 is MNHNS, CDR2 SASEGT. Trimming removed 6 bases at V and 0 bases at J, with 8 bases between.

V and J are TRBV27 and TRBJ2-1, with 11 bases aligning to TRBD2. The CDR3 loop spans 16 amino acids. The V and J ends lost 7 bases and 0 bases, in that order; junction bases with no gene match: 5. In germline, CDR1 is MNHEY, CDR2 SMNVEV (reference sequence). CDR3 protein: CASKASGGNSYNEQFF. The DNA of the CDR3 is TGTGCCAGCAAGGCTAGCGGGGGGAACTCCTACAATGAGCAGTTCTTC.

The chain employs TRBV19 and TRBJ1-5, with no clear D. Germline values: CDR1 LNHDA, CDR2 SQIVND (reference sequence). V lost 3 bases to trimming and J lost 0 bases, with 12 bases between them. This CDR3 region has 16 residues. In DNA, the CDR3 is TGTGCCAGTAGTATTACCAGCGGATATAGCAATCAGCCCCAGCATTTT. Amino acids: CASSITSGYSNQPQHF.

This sequence joins TRBV6-1 and TRBJ1-4; a possible D gene is TRBD1 (6 bases). The V end lost 4 bases, the J end lost 5 bases, and 11 bases lay between the germline ends. Germline V gene data show CDR1 as MNHNS and CDR2 as SASEGT. This CDR3 is 14 amino acids long. The DNA of the CDR3 is TGTGCCAGCAGTGGGGGGACAATGAATGAAAAACTGTTTTTT. Its translation is CASSGGTMNEKLFF.

Concerning this clone itself: This CDR3 is also generated by other DNA sequences in the sample. The V and J genes are TRBV18 and TRBJ1-1; 10 bases match TRBD1. This CDR3 contains 14 residues. The J segment lost 4 bases and the V segment lost 1 base, leaving 0 bases of the junction unmatched. Per germline, CDR1 KGHSH and CDR2 LQKENI. As DNA, the CDR3 is TGTGCCAGCTCACCACGGACAGGGGGCACTGAAGCTTTCTTT. Protein product: CASSPRTGGTEAFF. Full variable domain (remainder filled in from reference TRBV18 and TRBJ1-1): NAGVMQNPRHLVRRRGQEARLRCSPMKGHSHVYWYRQLPEEGLKFMVYLQKENIIDESGMPKERFSAEFPKEGPSILRIQQVVRGDSAAYFCASSPRTGGTEAFFGQGTRLTVV.

The rearrangement links TRBV18 to TRBJ1-1; 7 positions agree with TRBD1. The CDR3 is 14 residues long. V lost 3 bases to trimming and J lost 4 bases; unmatched junction nucleotides: 5. Germline CDR1 and CDR2: KGHSH and LQKENI. The CDR3: CASSPTWTGTEAFF. Written as DNA, the CDR3 is TGTGCCAGCTCACCCACTTGGACAGGCACTGAAGCTTTCTTT.

This clone was recorded only once. This rearrangement joins TRBV6-5 to TRBJ2-7, with 7 nucleotides matching TRBD1. The V gene's germline CDR1 is MNHEY and CDR2 SVGAGI. The CDR3 is 14 residues long. The V gene end was trimmed by 4 bases and the J gene end by 0 bases; junction bases not matched to a gene: 3. CDR3 in DNA: TGTGCCAGCAGTTTCCGGGACAGCTCCTACGAGCAGTACTTC. Its protein product is CASSFRDSSYEQYF.

The chain recombines TRBV7-6 with TRBJ1-1; the D is unclear. CDR3 length equals 13 residues. The germline gives CDR1 SGHVS, CDR2 FNYEAQ. In nucleotides, the CDR3 is TGTGCTTCTTCTCCTGGGGTGGACACTGAAGCTTTCTTT. Its translation is CASSPGVDTEAFF.